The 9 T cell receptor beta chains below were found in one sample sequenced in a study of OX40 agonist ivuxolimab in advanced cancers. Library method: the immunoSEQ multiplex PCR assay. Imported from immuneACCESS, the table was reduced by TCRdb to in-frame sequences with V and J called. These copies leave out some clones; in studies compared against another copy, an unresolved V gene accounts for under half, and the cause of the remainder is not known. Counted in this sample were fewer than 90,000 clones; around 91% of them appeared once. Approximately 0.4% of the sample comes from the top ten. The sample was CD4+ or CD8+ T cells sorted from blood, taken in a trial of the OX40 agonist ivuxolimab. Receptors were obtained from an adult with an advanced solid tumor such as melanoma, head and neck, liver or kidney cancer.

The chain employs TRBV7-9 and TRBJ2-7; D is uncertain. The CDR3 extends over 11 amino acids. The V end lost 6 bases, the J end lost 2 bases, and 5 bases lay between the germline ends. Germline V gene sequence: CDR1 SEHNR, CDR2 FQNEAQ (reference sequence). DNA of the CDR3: TGTGCCAGCAGTACAGCCTACGAGCAGTACTTC. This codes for CASSTAYEQYF.

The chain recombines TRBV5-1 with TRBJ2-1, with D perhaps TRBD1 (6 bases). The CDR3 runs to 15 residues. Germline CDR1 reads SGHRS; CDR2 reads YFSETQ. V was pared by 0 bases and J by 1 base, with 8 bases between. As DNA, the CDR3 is TGCGCCAGCAGCTTGGACCAGGGGTCCTACAATGAGCAGTTCTTC. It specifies CASSLDQGSYNEQFF.

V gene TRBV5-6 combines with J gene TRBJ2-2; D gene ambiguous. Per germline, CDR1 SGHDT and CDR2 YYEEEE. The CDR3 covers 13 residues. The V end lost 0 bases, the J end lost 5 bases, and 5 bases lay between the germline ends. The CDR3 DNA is TGTGCCAGCAGCTTGGAGGTGACCGGGGAGCTGTTTTTT. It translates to CASSLEVTGELFF.

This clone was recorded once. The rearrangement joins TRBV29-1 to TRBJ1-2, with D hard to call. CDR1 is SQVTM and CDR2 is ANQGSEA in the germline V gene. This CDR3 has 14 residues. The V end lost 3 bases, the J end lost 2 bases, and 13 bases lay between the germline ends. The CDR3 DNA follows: TGCAGCGTTGATAGGGCAGGAGGAAACTATGGCTACACCTTC. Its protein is CSVDRAGGNYGYTF.

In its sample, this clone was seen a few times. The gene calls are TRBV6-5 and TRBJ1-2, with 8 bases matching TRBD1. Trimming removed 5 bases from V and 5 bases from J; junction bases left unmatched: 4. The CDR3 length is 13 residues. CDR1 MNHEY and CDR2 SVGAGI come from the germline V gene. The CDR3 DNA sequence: TGTGCCAGCAGTACAGGGGGATTGTATGGCTACACCTTC. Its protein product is CASSTGGLYGYTF.

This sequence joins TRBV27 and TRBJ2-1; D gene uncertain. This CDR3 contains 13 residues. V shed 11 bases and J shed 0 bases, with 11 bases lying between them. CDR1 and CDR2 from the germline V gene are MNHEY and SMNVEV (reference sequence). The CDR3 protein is CACAGSSYNEQFF. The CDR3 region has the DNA TGTGCCTGCGCCGGAAGCTCCTACAATGAGCAGTTCTTC.

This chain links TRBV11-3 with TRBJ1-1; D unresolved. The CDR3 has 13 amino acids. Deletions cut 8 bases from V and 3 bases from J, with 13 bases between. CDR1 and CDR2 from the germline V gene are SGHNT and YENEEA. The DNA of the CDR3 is TGTGCCAGCTCCGACGAGAGGGACACTGAAGCTTTCTTT. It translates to CASSDERDTEAFF. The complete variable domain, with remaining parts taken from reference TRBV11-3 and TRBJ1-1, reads EAGVVQSPRYKIIEKKQPVAFWCNPISGHNTLYWYLQNLGQGPELLIRYENEEAVDDSQLPKDRFSAERLKGVDSTLKIQPAELGDSAVYLCASSDERDTEAFFGQGTRLTVV.

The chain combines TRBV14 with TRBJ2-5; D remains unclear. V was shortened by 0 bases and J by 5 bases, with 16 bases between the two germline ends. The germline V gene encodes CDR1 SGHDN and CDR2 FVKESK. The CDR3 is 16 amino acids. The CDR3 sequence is CASSQDLRQIGETQYF. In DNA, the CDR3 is TGTGCCAGCAGCCAAGATCTAAGACAAATAGGGGAGACCCAGTACTTC. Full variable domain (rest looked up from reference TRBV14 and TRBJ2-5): EAGVTQFPSHSVIEKGQTVTLRCDPISGHDNLYWYRRVMGKEIKFLLHFVKESKQDESGMPNNRFLAERTGGTYSTLKVQPAELEDSGVYFCASSQDLRQIGETQYFGPGTRLLVL.

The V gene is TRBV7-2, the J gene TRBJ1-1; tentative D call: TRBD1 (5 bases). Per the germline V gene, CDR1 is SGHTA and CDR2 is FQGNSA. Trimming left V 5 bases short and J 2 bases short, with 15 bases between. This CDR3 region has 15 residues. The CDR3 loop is CASSLFLTENTEAFF. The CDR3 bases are TGTGCCAGCAGCCTATTCTTGACAGAAAACACTGAAGCTTTCTTT.